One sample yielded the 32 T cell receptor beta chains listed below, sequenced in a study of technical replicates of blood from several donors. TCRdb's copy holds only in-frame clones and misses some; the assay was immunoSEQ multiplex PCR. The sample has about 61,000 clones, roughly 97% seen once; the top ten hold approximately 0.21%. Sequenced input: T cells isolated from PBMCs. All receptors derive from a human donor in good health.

CDR3 DNA: TGTGCCAGCAGCTTGTGGGGGGGAGCTGGCGGGGAGGATGGCTACACCTTC. Translated: CASSLWGGAGGEDGYTF. The chain carries TRBV5-6 and TRBJ1-2, with D possibly matching TRBD1 (5 bases). The V gene lost 1 base and the J gene lost 6 bases, with 22 bases spanning the gap. The CDR3 is 17 amino acids. The germline V gene has CDR1 SGHDT and CDR2 YYEEEE.

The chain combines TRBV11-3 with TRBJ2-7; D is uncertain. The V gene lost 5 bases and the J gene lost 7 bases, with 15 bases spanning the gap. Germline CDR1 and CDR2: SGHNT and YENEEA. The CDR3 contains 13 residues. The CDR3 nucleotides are TGTGCCAGCAGCCCAGAAGAGGTACGAGAGCAGTACTTC. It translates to CASSPEEVREQYF. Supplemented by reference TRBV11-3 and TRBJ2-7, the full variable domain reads EAGVVQSPRYKIIEKKQPVAFWCNPISGHNTLYWYLQNLGQGPELLIRYENEEAVDDSQLPKDRFSAERLKGVDSTLKIQPAELGDSAVYLCASSPEEVREQYFGPGTRLTVT.

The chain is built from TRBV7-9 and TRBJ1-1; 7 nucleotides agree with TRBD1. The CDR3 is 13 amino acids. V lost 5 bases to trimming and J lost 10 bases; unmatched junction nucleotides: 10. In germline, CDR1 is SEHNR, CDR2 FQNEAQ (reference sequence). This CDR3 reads CASSPSDRVGAFF. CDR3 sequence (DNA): TGTGCCAGCAGCCCCTCTGACAGGGTGGGAGCTTTCTTT.

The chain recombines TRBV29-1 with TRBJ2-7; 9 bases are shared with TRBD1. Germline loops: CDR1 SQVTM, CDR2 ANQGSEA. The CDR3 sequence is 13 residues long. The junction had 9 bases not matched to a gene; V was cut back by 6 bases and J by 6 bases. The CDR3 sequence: CSVQTGQGTEQYF. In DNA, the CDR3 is TGCAGCGTGCAAACGGGACAGGGTACCGAGCAGTACTTC.

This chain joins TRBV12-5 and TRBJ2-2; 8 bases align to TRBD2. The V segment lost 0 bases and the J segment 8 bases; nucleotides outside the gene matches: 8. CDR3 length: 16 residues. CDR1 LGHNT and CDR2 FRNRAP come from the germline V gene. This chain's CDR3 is CASGLVVTSEPGELFF. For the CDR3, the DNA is TGTGCTAGTGGTTTGGTAGTGACTAGCGAGCCGGGGGAGCTGTTTTTT.

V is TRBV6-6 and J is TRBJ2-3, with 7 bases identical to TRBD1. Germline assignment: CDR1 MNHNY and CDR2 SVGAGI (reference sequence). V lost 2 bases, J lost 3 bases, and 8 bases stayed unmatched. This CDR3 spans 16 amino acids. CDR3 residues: CASSYRIGGATDTQYF. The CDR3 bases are TGTGCCAGCAGTTACCGGATAGGGGGCGCAACAGATACGCAGTATTTT.

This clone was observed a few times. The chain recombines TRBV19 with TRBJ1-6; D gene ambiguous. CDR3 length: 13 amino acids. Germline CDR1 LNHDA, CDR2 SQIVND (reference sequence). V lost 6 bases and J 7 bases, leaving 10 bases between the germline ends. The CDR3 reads CASSPGENSPLHF. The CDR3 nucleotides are TGTGCCAGTAGCCCCGGGGAGAATTCACCCCTCCACTTT. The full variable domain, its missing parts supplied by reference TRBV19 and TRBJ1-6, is DGGITQSPKYLFRKEGQNVTLSCEQNLNHDAMYWYRQDPGQGLRLIYYSQIVNDFQKGDIAEGYSVSREKKESFPLTVTSAQKNPTAFYLCASSPGENSPLHFGNGTRLTVT.

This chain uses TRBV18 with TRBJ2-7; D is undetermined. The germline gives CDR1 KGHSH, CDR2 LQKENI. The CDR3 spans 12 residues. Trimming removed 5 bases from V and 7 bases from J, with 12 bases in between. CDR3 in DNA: TGTGCCAGCTCAGGGCCGTTCGATGAGCAGTACTTC. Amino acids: CASSGPFDEQYF.

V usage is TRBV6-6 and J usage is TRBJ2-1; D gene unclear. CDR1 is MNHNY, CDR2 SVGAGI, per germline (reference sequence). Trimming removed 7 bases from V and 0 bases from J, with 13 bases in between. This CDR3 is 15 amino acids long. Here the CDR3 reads CASNPLDSSYNEQFF. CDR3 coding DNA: TGTGCCAGCAACCCGTTAGATAGCTCCTACAATGAGCAGTTCTTC.

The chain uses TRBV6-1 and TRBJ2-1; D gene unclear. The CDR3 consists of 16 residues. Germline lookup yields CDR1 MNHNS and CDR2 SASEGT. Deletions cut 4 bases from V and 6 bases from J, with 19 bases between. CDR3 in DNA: TGTGCCAGCAGTGGTAGCAGCACCCTTCTGTCCAATGAGCAGTTCTTC. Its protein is CASSGSSTLLSNEQFF.

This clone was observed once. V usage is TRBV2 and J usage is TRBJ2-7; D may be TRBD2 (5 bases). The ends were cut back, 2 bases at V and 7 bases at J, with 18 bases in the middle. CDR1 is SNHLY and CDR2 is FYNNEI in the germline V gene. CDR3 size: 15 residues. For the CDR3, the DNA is TGTGCCAGCAGTGAAAGGTCATCGGGGATGGGAGAGCAGTACTTC. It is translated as CASSERSSGMGEQYF.

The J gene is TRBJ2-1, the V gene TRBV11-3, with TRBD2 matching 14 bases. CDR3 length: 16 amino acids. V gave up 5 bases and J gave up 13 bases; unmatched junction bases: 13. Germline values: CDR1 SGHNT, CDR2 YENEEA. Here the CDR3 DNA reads TGTGCCAGCAGCCTCGGAGGGACTAGCGGGGGCAAGGTTCAGTTCTTC. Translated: CASSLGGTSGGKVQFF.

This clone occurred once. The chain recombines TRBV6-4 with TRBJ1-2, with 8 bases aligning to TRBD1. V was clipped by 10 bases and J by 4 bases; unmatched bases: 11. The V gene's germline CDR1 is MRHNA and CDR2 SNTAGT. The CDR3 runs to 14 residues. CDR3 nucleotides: TGTGCCACCGAGGACAGGGAAGTTGGCTATGGCTACACCTTC. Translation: CATEDREVGYGYTF.

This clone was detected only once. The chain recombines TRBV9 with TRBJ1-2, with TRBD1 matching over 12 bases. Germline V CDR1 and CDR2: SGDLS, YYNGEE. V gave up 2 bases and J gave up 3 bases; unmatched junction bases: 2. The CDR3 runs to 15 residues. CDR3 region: CASSVGQGAYYGYTF. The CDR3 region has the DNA TGTGCCAGCAGCGTGGGACAGGGGGCGTACTATGGCTACACCTTC. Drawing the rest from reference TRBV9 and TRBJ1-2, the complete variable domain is DSGVTQTPKHLITATGQRVTLRCSPRSGDLSVYWYQQSLDQGLQFLIQYYNGEERAKGNILERFSAQQFPDLHSELNLSSLELGDSALYFCASSVGQGAYYGYTFGSGTRLTVV.

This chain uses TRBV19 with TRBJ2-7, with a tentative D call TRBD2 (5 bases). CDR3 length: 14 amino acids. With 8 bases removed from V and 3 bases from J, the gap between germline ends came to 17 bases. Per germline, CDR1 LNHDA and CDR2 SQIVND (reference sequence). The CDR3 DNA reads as TGTGCCAGTGGATACGGGGTGGGGATCTACGAGCAGTACTTC. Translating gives CASGYGVGIYEQYF.

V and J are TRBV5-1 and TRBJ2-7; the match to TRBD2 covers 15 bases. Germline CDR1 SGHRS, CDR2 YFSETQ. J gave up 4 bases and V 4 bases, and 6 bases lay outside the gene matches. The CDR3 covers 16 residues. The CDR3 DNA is TGCGCCAGCAGCACAGGACTAGCGGGGGGGTGGTACGAGCAGTACTTC. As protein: CASSTGLAGGWYEQYF. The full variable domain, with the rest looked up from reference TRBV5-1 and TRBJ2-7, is KAGVTQTPRYLIKTRGQQVTLSCSPISGHRSVSWYQQTPGQGLQFLFEYFSETQRNKGNFPGRFSGRQFSNSRSEMNVSTLELGDSALYLCASSTGLAGGWYEQYFGPGTRLTVT.

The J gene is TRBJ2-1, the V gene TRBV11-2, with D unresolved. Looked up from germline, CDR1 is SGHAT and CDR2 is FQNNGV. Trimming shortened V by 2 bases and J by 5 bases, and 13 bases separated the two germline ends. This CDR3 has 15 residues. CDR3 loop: CASSLWASRNNEQFF. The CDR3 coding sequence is TGTGCCAGCAGCTTATGGGCCTCCCGGAACAATGAGCAGTTCTTC.

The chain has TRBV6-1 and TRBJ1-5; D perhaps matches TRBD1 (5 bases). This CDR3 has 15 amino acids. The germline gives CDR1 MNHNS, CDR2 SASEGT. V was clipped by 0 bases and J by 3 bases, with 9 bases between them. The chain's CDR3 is CASSEAWGLNQPQHF. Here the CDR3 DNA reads TGTGCCAGCAGTGAAGCGTGGGGCCTCAATCAGCCCCAGCATTTT.

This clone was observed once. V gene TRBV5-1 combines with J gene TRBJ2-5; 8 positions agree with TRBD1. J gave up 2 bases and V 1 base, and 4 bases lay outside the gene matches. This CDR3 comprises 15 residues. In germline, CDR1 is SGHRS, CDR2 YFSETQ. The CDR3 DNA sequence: TGCGCCAGCAGCTTGTGGACAGGGAGGCAAGAGACCCAGTACTTC. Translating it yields CASSLWTGRQETQYF. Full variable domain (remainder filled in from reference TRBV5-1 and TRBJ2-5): KAGVTQTPRYLIKTRGQQVTLSCSPISGHRSVSWYQQTPGQGLQFLFEYFSETQRNKGNFPGRFSGRQFSNSRSEMNVSTLELGDSALYLCASSLWTGRQETQYFGPGTRLLVL.

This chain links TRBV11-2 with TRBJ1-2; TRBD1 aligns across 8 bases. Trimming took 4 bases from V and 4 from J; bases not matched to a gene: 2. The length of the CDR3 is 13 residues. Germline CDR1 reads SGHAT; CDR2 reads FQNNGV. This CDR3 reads CASSSDRGYGYTF. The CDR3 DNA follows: TGTGCCAGCAGCTCCGACAGGGGCTATGGCTACACCTTC. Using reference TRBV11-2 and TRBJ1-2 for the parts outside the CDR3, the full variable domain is EAGVAQSPRYKIIEKRQSVAFWCNPISGHATLYWYQQILGQGPKLLIQFQNNGVVDDSQLPKDRFSAERLKGVDSTLKIQPAKLEDSAVYLCASSSDRGYGYTFGSGTRLTVV.

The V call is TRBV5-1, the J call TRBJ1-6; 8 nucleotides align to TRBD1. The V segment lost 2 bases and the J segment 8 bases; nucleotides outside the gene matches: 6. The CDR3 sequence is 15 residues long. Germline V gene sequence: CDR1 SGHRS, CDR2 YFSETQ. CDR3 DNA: TGCGCCAGCAGCTTAGGACAGGGTGGCGATTCACCCCTCCACTTT. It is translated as CASSLGQGGDSPLHF.

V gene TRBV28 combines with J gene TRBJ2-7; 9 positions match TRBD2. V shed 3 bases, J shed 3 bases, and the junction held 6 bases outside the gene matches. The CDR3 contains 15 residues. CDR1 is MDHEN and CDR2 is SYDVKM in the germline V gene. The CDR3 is CASSFGVSGSYEQYF. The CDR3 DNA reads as TGTGCCAGCAGTTTTGGTGTTAGCGGGAGCTACGAGCAGTACTTC. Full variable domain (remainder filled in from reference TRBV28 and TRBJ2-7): DVKVTQSSRYLVKRTGEKVFLECVQDMDHENMFWYRQDPGLGLRLIYFSYDVKMKEKGDIPEGYSVSREKKERFSLILESASTNQTSMYLCASSFGVSGSYEQYFGPGTRLTVT.

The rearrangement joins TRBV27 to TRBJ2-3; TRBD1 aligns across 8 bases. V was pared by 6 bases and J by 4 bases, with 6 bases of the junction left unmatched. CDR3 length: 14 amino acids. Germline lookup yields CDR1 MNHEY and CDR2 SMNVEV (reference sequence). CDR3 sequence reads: CASRRTGRPDTQYF. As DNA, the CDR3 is TGTGCCAGCAGAAGGACAGGGCGGCCAGATACGCAGTATTTT.

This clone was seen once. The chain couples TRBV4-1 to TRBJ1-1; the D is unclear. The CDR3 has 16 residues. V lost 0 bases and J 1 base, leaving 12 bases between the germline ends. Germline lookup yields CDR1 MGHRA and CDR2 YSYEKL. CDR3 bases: TGCGCCAGCAGCCAAGAGAACGCGGGGAAGAACACTGAAGCTTTCTTT. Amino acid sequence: CASSQENAGKNTEAFF.

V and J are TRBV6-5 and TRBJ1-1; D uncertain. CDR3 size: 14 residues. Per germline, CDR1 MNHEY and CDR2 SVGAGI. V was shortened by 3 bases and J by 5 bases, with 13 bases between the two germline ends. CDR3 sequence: CASSYWGGGTEAFF. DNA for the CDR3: TGTGCCAGCAGTTATTGGGGAGGTGGGACTGAAGCTTTCTTT.

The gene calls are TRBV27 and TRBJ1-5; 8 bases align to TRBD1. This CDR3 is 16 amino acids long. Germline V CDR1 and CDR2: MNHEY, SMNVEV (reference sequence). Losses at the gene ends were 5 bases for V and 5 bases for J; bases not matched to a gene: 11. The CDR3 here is CASSPARQGLYQPQHF. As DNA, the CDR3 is TGTGCCAGCAGTCCGGCCCGACAGGGGCTCTATCAGCCCCAGCATTTT.

In DNA form, the CDR3 reads TGTGCCAGCAGCGGACAGGGAACCGAAAAACTGTTTTTT. This gives the protein CASSGQGTEKLFF. This sequence joins TRBV7-6 and TRBJ1-4, with TRBD1 identical over 8 bases. CDR1 SGHVS and CDR2 FNYEAQ come from the germline V gene. This CDR3 comprises 13 residues. V was clipped by 5 bases and J by 8 bases; unmatched bases: 4.

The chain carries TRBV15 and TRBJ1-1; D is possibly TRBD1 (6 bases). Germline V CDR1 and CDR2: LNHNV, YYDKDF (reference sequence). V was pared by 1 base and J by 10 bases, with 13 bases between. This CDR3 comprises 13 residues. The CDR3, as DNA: TGTGCCACCAGCAGAGGGGCAGGGGAAAGAGCTTTCTTT. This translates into CATSRGAGERAFF. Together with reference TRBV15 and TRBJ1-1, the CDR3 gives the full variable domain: DAMVIQNPRYQVTQFGKPVTLSCSQTLNHNVMYWYQQKSSQAPKLLFHYYDKDFNNEADTPDNFQSRRPNTSFCFLDIRSPGLGDTAMYLCATSRGAGERAFFGQGTRLTVV.

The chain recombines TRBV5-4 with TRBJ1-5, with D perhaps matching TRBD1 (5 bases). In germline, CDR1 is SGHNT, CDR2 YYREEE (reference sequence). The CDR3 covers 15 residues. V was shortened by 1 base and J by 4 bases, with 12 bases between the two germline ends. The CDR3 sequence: CASSLFGGGNQPQHF. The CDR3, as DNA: TGTGCCAGCAGCTTGTTCGGGGGAGGGAATCAGCCCCAGCATTTT.

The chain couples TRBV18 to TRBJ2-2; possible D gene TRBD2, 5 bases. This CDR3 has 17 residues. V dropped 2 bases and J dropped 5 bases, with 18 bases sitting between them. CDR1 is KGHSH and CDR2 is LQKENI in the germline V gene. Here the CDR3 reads CASSPSPGNGKTGELFF. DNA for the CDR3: TGTGCCAGCTCACCATCTCCCGGCAACGGGAAAACCGGGGAGCTGTTTTTT.

The CDR3 protein is CASSIVGGREAFF. The CDR3 nucleotides read TGTGCCAGTAGTATAGTGGGGGGAAGGGAAGCTTTCTTT. The chain carries TRBV19 and TRBJ1-1, with TRBD1 as a possible D gene (5 bases). Trimming shortened V by 1 base and J by 8 bases, and 11 bases separated the two germline ends. Germline loops: CDR1 LNHDA, CDR2 SQIVND (reference sequence). The CDR3 length is 13 residues. The full variable domain, completed using reference TRBV19 and TRBJ1-1, is DGGITQSPKYLFRKEGQNVTLSCEQNLNHDAMYWYRQDPGQGLRLIYYSQIVNDFQKGDIAEGYSVSREKKESFPLTVTSAQKNPTAFYLCASSIVGGREAFFGQGTRLTVV.

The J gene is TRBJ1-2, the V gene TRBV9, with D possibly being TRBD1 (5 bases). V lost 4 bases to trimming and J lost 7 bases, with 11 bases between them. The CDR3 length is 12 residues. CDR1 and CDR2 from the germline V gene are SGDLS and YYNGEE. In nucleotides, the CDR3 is TGTGCCAGCAGCCCGGGGGGGGTTGGCTACACCTTC. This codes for CASSPGGVGYTF.